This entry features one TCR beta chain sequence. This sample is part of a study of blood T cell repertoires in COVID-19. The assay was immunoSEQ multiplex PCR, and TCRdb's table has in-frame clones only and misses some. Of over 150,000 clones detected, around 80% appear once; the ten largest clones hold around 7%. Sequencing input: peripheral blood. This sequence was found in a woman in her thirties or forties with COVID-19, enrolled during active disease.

DNA of the CDR3: TGCAGCGTTGAAGGGCAGGGAGGTAATGAAAAACTGTTTTTT. It translates to CSVEGQGGNEKLFF. The chain carries TRBV29-1 and TRBJ1-4; D is possibly TRBD1 (5 bases). Between the trimmed V and J ends, which lost 1 base and 4 bases, there was a span of 10 bases. This CDR3 contains 14 residues. Germline assignment: CDR1 SQVTM and CDR2 ANQGSEA.